The 11 T cell receptor beta chains reported below all come from one sample, sequenced in a study of blood T cell repertoires in COVID-19. Clones were sequenced by immunoSEQ multiplex PCR, and TCRdb holds only the in-frame ones, with some missing. Among a few hundred thousand clones, 87% were seen once, and the ten largest hold almost 3%. Sequencing was performed on PBMCs or T cells enriched from blood (not recorded which). The receptor source for this set is a woman aged 25 to 39 who had recovered from COVID-19.

Concerning this clone: This sample also contains other DNA sequences that code for the same CDR3. The J gene is TRBJ2-7, the V gene TRBV7-8, with TRBD1 matching over 8 bases. Looked up from germline, CDR1 is SGHVS and CDR2 is FQNEAQ. The CDR3 covers 14 residues. The junction had 2 bases not matched to a gene; V was cut back by 2 bases and J by 2 bases. In nucleotides, the CDR3 is TGTGCCAGCAGCTTAAGACAGGGGCCCTACGAGCAGTACTTC. Protein: CASSLRQGPYEQYF.

The chain carries TRBV4-1 and TRBJ2-3, with 7 bases fitting TRBD2. Germline trimming cut 4 bases from V and 3 bases from J; bases unmatched to any gene: 7. Germline assignment: CDR1 MGHRA and CDR2 YSYEKL. CDR3 size: 15 residues. The CDR3: CASSPRSSGTDTQYF. CDR3 bases: TGCGCCAGCAGCCCCCGGAGTAGCGGGACAGATACGCAGTATTTT.

The chain is built from TRBV2 and TRBJ2-7, with D possibly TRBD1 on 6 matching bases. Per the germline V gene, CDR1 is SNHLY and CDR2 is FYNNEI. There are 15 residues in the CDR3. Trimming left V 0 bases short and J 5 bases short, with 14 bases between. CDR3 bases: TGTGCCAGCAGTGAAGCCTCACAGGGTCGCGACGAGCAGTACTTC. This translates into CASSEASQGRDEQYF.

CDR3 in amino acids: CASSLAPGRAGETQYF. In nucleotides, the CDR3 is TGTGCCAGCAGCTTAGCCCCCGGGAGGGCCGGGGAGACCCAGTACTTC. The rearrangement joins TRBV7-8 to TRBJ2-5; 8 bases fit TRBD2. CDR1 and CDR2 from the germline V gene are SGHVS and FQNEAQ. This CDR3 contains 16 residues. J gave up 5 bases and V 0 bases, and 8 bases lay outside the gene matches.

The V gene is TRBV5-6, the J gene TRBJ1-6; 9 bases fit TRBD1. Germline V gene data show CDR1 as SGHDT and CDR2 as YYEEEE. The V segment lost 3 bases and the J segment 4 bases; nucleotides outside the gene matches: 5. The CDR3 has 16 amino acids. CDR3 coding DNA: TGTGCCAGCAGCTCCCGGGACAGGGCTTATAATTCACCCCTCCACTTT. It translates to CASSSRDRAYNSPLHF.

The V gene is TRBV7-3, the J gene TRBJ2-3, with D tentatively TRBD2 (6 bases). The CDR3 runs to 16 residues. CDR1 and CDR2 from the germline V gene are SGHTA and FQGTGA. Trimming cost V 1 base and J 0 bases, with 11 bases left between them. CDR3 sequence: CASSLMGLASTDTQYF. The CDR3 nucleotides are TGTGCCAGCAGCTTAATGGGACTCGCTAGCACAGATACGCAGTATTTT. Full variable domain (missing parts from reference TRBV7-3 and TRBJ2-3): GAGVSQTPSNKVTEKGKYVELRCDPISGHTALYWYRQSLGQGPEFLIYFQGTGAADDSGLPNDRFFAVRPEGSVSTLKIQRTERGDSAVYLCASSLMGLASTDTQYFGPGTRLTVL.

This chain joins TRBV4-2 and TRBJ2-5; TRBD1 agrees at 8 bases. CDR3 size: 15 residues. CDR1 LGHNA and CDR2 YNFKEQ come from the germline V gene. Losses at the gene ends were 1 base for V and 5 bases for J; bases not matched to a gene: 6. CDR3 sequence: CASSQAQGAGETQYF. As DNA, the CDR3 is TGTGCCAGCAGCCAAGCCCAGGGGGCTGGGGAGACCCAGTACTTC.

The rearrangement links TRBV27 to TRBJ1-1; a weak D match, TRBD1 (6 bases). This CDR3 has 16 amino acids. CDR1 is MNHEY and CDR2 is SMNVEV in the germline V gene (reference sequence). Trimming left V 6 bases short and J 3 bases short, with 20 bases between. The CDR3: CASRISPGGLHTEAFF. CDR3 coding DNA: TGTGCCAGCAGGATTTCCCCGGGGGGGCTGCACACTGAAGCTTTCTTT.

The rearrangement links TRBV10-3 to TRBJ2-1; D ambiguous. Per germline, CDR1 ENHRY and CDR2 SYGVKD. Trimming took 8 bases from V and 9 from J, leaving 5 bases between them. The CDR3 spans 9 residues. CDR3 region: CAIAREQFF. The CDR3 DNA sequence: TGTGCCATCGCGCGTGAGCAGTTCTTC.

The J gene is TRBJ2-4, the V gene TRBV7-3; 7 nucleotides agree with TRBD1. The CDR3 runs 13 residues. With V trimmed by 5 bases and J by 8 bases, 6 bases remained unmatched. Germline CDR1 is SGHTA and CDR2 is FQGTGA. This CDR3 reads CASSRTGGDIQYF. CDR3 in DNA: TGTGCCAGCAGCCGGACAGGTGGGGACATTCAGTACTTC.

This clone showed up just once. The chain couples TRBV5-1 to TRBJ1-1; no clear D. There are 14 residues in the CDR3. Germline CDR1 and CDR2: SGHRS and YFSETQ. Trimming shortened V by 3 bases and J by 2 bases, and 11 bases separated the two germline ends. The CDR3 sequence is CASSSDWANTEAFF. CDR3 sequence (DNA): TGCGCCAGCAGCTCCGATTGGGCAAACACTGAAGCTTTCTTT.